These 14 T cell receptor beta chains share one sample of origin, sequenced in a study of monozygotic twins with inflammatory bowel disease. TCRdb reworked the 5' RACE reads into one entry per CDR3 protein, no DNA. This table lists hundreds of thousands of distinct CDR3 sequences. Sequenced sample: blood. The receptors were sampled from a human donor with ulcerative colitis or Crohn's disease, or a healthy co-twin of an affected twin (not recorded which).

This chain links TRBV27 with TRBJ1-2; no DNA is available, so the TRBD1 call from TCRdb remains unchecked. This CDR3 region has 14 residues. CDR1 and CDR2 from the germline V gene are MNHEY and SMNVEV (reference sequence). The chain's CDR3 is CASSTRDRLYGYTF.

The chain joins TRBV2 to TRBJ1-1. Germline V CDR1 and CDR2: SNHLY, FYNNEI. The CDR3 extends over 12 amino acids. CDR3 protein: CASKRANTEAFF.

CDR3 sequence: CASSYSGGSGYGYTF. This chain connects TRBV6-5 to TRBJ1-2; TCRdb selects TRBD1, and the lack of DNA leaves this call unchecked. This CDR3 has 15 amino acids. Germline V CDR1 and CDR2: MNHEY, SVGAGI.

The chain couples TRBV6-1 to TRBJ2-2; TCRdb's D call, TRBD1, is unchecked because there is no DNA. The germline V gene has CDR1 MNHNS and CDR2 SASEGT. The CDR3 totals 16 residues. CDR3 sequence: CASRRTGTRNTGELFF.

The chain employs TRBV12-5 and TRBJ1-5. CDR1 and CDR2 (germline): LGHNT, FRNRAP. The CDR3 is made up of 12 amino acids. The CDR3: CARGHQIWPQHF.

The rearrangement links TRBV5-1 to TRBJ1-1. Germline V gene data show CDR1 as SGHRS and CDR2 as YFSETQ. The CDR3 totals 13 residues. The CDR3 region is CASLGPANTEAFF.

This sequence joins TRBV7-2 and TRBJ2-1; checking the TCRdb D call of TRBD1 is not possible without DNA. The CDR3 spans 11 residues. Germline lookup yields CDR1 SGHTA and CDR2 FQGNSA. The CDR3 region is CASSARTEQFF.

The chain combines TRBV28 with TRBJ2-3. CDR3 size: 12 residues. CDR1 and CDR2 (germline): MDHEN, SYDVKM. The CDR3 is CAIQFTTDTQYF.

The chain combines TRBV19 with TRBJ2-7; the TCRdb call, TRBD1, lacks DNA for checking. This CDR3 contains 15 residues. Germline V gene sequence: CDR1 LNHDA, CDR2 SQIVND (reference sequence). CDR3 protein: CASRTRRGRTDEQYF.

The chain recombines TRBV4-1 with TRBJ2-1; TCRdb designates TRBD2, a call that cannot be tested without DNA. Germline CDR1 reads MGHRA; CDR2 reads YSYEKL. This CDR3 has 15 amino acids. The CDR3 spells CASRQGLAASNEQFF.

This chain connects TRBV5-1 to TRBJ1-1. This CDR3 region has 14 residues. Germline V gives CDR1 SGHRS, CDR2 YFSETQ. This CDR3 is CASSLESKGTEAFF.

This chain connects TRBV4-3 to TRBJ1-6; without DNA, the TCRdb call of TRBD1 cannot be checked. This CDR3 region has 15 residues. The germline gives CDR1 LGHNA, CDR2 YSLEER. CDR3 loop: CASSQLTGPNSPLHF.

The genes are TRBV7-9 and TRBJ2-7. Germline CDR1 reads SEHNR; CDR2 reads FQNEAQ (reference sequence). The CDR3 has 11 residues. CDR3 in amino acids: CASSFEGEQYF.

The V gene is TRBV10-1, the J gene TRBJ2-2; as DNA is missing, the TRBD1 call by TCRdb cannot be tested. Germline CDR1 WNHNN, CDR2 SYGVQD (reference sequence). CDR3 length: 12 residues. The CDR3 spells CASSTRDGELFF.